One and the same sample provided the 4 T cell receptor beta chains below, sequenced in a study of T cell repertoires in cytomegalovirus infection. MiXCR, applied by TCRdb to the reads, yields one record per CDR3 protein. The sample comprises approximately 630,000 distinct CDR3 sequences, roughly a quarter of which are singletons, and approximately 8% rests with the top ten. What was sequenced was CD8+ T cells from PBMCs. The receptors here all came from a human donor in good health (CMV status not recorded). Some clones in this sample may be carry-over from other donors' samples.

About this clonotype itself: One end of the junction does not line up with germline, which may come from a read error. This chain joins TRBV20-1 and TRBJ2-1, with 14 bases lining up with TRBD2. Germline CDR1 and CDR2: DFQATT and SNEGSKA (reference sequence). The CDR3 runs to 18 residues. The chain's CDR3 is CSARDKGTSGGVYNELFF. The CDR3 nucleotides read TGCAGTGCTAGAGATAAGGGGACTAGCGGGGGCGTCTACAATGAGCTGTTCTTC.

With regard to this clonotype: Possible read error: a much larger clone is one base away. J is TRBJ2-2 and V is TRBV19; D unclear. Germline-derived CDR1 and CDR2 are LNHDA and SQIVND (reference sequence). There are 13 residues in the CDR3. CDR3 in DNA: TGTGCCAGTAGTATTACGAACACCGTGGAGCTGTTTTTT. It translates to CASSITNTVELFF.

CDR3 in amino acids: CASRAWEGTLYNEQFF. CDR3 coding DNA: TGTGCCAGCAGGGCATGGGAGGGGACACTTTACAATGAGCAGTTCTTC. This sequence joins TRBV4-2 and TRBJ2-1; possibly TRBD2 for D (7 bases). This CDR3 comprises 16 residues. V lost 6 bases and J 4 bases, leaving 19 bases between the germline ends. The germline V gene has CDR1 LGHNA and CDR2 YNFKEQ.

This clonotype has just a few counts. The chain has TRBV9 and TRBJ2-3; no reliable D call. This CDR3 has 12 residues. In germline, CDR1 is SGDLS, CDR2 YYNGEE. V was shortened by 7 bases and J by 4 bases, with 10 bases between the two germline ends. CDR3 DNA: TGTGCCAGCCAGCGCGGACCAGATACGCAGTATTTT. Residues: CASQRGPDTQYF.